This T cell receptor (beta chain) originates from a study of T cell repertoires in cytomegalovirus infection. About the research overall: A matching HLA type, together with CMV infection, was signaled by public TCR beta signatures.

TCRdb reprocessed the reads via MiXCR and lists one record per CDR3 protein. This sample has roughly 310,000 distinct CDR3 sequences, with roughly 16% found just once. CDR1 is SGHVS and CDR2 is FQNEAQ in the germline V gene. The germline V and J ends were trimmed by 5 bases and 5 bases, with 12 bases remaining between them. The CDR3 is made up of 13 amino acids. This clonotype was counted ten times or more. Its antigen remains unidentified. General study findings and limits: Cumulative public TCR beta family frequency identified carriers of CMV plus the relevant HLA. It was HLA-C-restricted CMV-specific TCR beta clonotypes that dominated the response ex vivo.

This sequence originates from a human donor in good health (CMV status not recorded). Some clones in this sample may be carry-over from other donors' samples. What was sequenced was PBMCs. The chain carries TRBV7-8 and TRBJ1-1; the D is unclear. This CDR3 reads CASSPIQVTEAFF. The CDR3 nucleotides read TGTGCCAGCAGCCCCATCCAGGTGACTGAAGCTTTCTTT. Full variable domain (missing parts from reference TRBV7-8 and TRBJ1-1): GAGVSQSPRYKVAKRGQDVALRCDPISGHVSLFWYQQALGQGPEFLTYFQNEAQLDKSGLPSDRFFAERPEGSVSTLKIQRTQQEDSAVYLCASSPIQVTEAFFGQGTRLTVV.